Sequencing of this T cell receptor (beta chain) was carried out in a study of shared clonotypes between healthy human individuals. The CDR3 has 12 amino acids. Germline V gene lookup returns CDR1 MDHEN and CDR2 SYDVKM. The V gene lost 3 bases and the J gene lost 10 bases, with 10 bases spanning the gap. Sequencing used immunoSEQ multiplex PCR; TCRdb keeps in-frame clones, though not all of them. The data show about 1.5 million clones, with about 96% seen just once and roughly 1.1% held by the top ten. This chain connects TRBV28 to TRBJ2-1, with D tentatively TRBD1 or TRBD2 (5 bases each). This receptor was obtained from a man in his thirties or forties in good health. The sequencing input was naive CD4+ T cells sorted from blood. Subset specified: CD45RA+ positively selected. In nucleotides, the CDR3 is TGTGCCAGCAGTTTCGGGACCAGGGAGCAGTTCTTC. This encodes CASSFGTREQFF.